This record covers a single T cell receptor (beta chain). Its specific antigen is unknown. Sequence at one end of the junction differs from germline and may be a read error. The data were obtained in a study of CD8+CD57+ T cells in acquired aplastic anemia (dated by TCRdb to the late 2010s). Regarding the study in general: Extracted DNA from sorted CD4+ and CD8+ cells averaged 3.2 ug, ranging from about 0.17 to 27.4 ug. CD8+CD57+ expansion was defined as frequency above the mean frequency observed in healthy subjects.

Genomic DNA was used as template for profiling of TCR beta VDJ combinations and CDR3 sequences. An Illumina HiSeq 2000 was the platform used for TCR repertoire sequencing. On the study's bioinformatics: Repertoires were assessed using TRBV/TRBJ rearrangement plots, CDR3 size and DJ length profiles, and Simpson's diversity index. The immunodominant clone was defined as the most abundant DNA sequence in deep sequencing data. CDR3 amino acid sequences were screened for sharing across subjects and compared with published repertoires and the VDJdb database. TCRdb trimmed public reads at Q25 via fastp, called clones via MiXCR and kept in-frame beta chains. Every entry covers one CDR3 protein and lists the most common genes and DNA from its rows. The V and J calls and clone size come from TCRdb's table, not from the authors' own analysis. Within this sample are approximately 250,000 distinct CDR3 sequences, with approximately 82% of them counted one time only. Approximately 40% of the sample lies in the top ten.

Beyond this particular receptor, the publication reports: Patients and healthy controls showed no significant difference in CD8+ Simpson's diversity (P=0.060). Around 30 CD8+ CDR3 sequences were found in both patients and controls but appeared to be highly expressed in patients and within the immunodominant clones of the patients.

Flow cytometry had shown CD8+CD57+ cell expansion in the patients selected for sequencing. Severe acquired aplastic anemia was diagnosed in all patients according to International Study of Aplastic Anemia and Agranulocytosis and Camitta criteria. At the time blood was sampled, none of the patients had received any therapy. In the study, sorted CD4+ and CD8+ blood T cells from patients with severe aplastic anemia and from healthy subjects underwent deep sequencing of TCR repertoires. Patients were enrolled in the USA under clinicaltrials.gov protocols 00001620, 01623167, 00001397, 00071045, 00081523 and 00961064. Ficoll-Paque density gradient centrifugation was used to isolate peripheral blood mononuclear cells. CD4+ and CD8+ T cells were sorted by FACS or magnetic beads before DNA extraction. The TCR originated in a human donor with aplastic anemia. The material sequenced was sorted CD4+, CD8+, or CD8+CD57+ T cells (not recorded which) from PBMCs.

In nucleotides, the sequence is TGTGCCAGCGGCGTCGCGGGAACAGATACTCAGCAGTTTTTT. Protein translation: CASGVAGTDTQQFF. The sequence links TRBV2 to TRBJ2-3, and the D gene may be TRBD2, 6 bases matching. Reading from cysteine to phenylalanine, the CDR3 counts 14 amino acids. Of the read, only the CDR3 DNA is kept; its 42 bases are in frame from base 1. CDR1 and CDR2 are read off the germline V gene as SNHLY and FYNNEI. Full variable domain (CDR3 extended with the reference TRBV2 and TRBJ2-3 proteins): EPEVTQTPSHQVTQMGQEVILRCVPISNHLYFYWYRQILGQKVEFLVSFYNNEISEKSEIFDDQFSVERPDGSNFTLKIRSTKLEDSAMYFCASGVAGTDTQQFFGPGTRLTVL.